A selection of T cell receptor beta chains follows, all from one sample in a study of regulatory T cells in long-lasting Graves disease. TCRdb re-analysed the multiplex PCR reads in MiXCR, keeping a single row per CDR3 protein. The data contain roughly 500,000 distinct CDR3 sequences, more than 10% of them seen just once; the ten biggest clones take up 7.5% to 9%. Separately, the same data were catalogued under a study of T cells in Graves' hyperthyroidism and ophthalmopathy.

This material consisted of peripheral blood mononuclear cells (PBMCs), taken at new diagnosis, from a patient treated with antithyroid drugs. The receptors were gathered from a woman aged 25 to 45 with Graves disease. Each CDR3 is given with its conserved first and last residue. The D gene is left open where the match is weak. Only some rows state a clone size, as once, few, many or a class for expanded clones.

>TRBJ2-1|many|TRBV2|TRBD1
CAMKGQGAEQFF
TGTGCCATGAAGGGACAGGGTGCTGAGCAGTTCTTC
>TRBJ2-7|many|TRBV15|-
CATSRDPLQGYEQYF
TGTGCCACCAGCAGAGACCCTTTACAGGGATACGAGCAGTACTTC
>TRBJ2-1|many|TRBV18|-
CASSPRTDYNEQFF
TGTGCCAGCAGTCCCCGGACAGATTACAATGAGCAGTTCTTC
>TRBJ1-2|many|TRBV5-1|TRBD1
CASWTGGTEGYTF
TGCGCCAGCTGGACAGGGGGCACAGAAGGCTACACCTTC
>TRBJ2-5|many|TRBV6-9|-
CASSYLGGEETQYF
TGTGCCAGCAGTTACCTGGGCGGGGAAGAGACCCAGTACTTC
>TRBJ1-4|once|TRBV6-2/TRBV6-3|-
CASSASRTAALLNEKLFF
TGTGCCAGCAGTGCGTCGAGGACAGCCGCGCTTCTTAATGAAAAACTGTTTTTT
>TRBJ2-2|-|TRBV2|-
CASSGQGGFTGELFF
TGTGCCAGCTCAGGCCAGGGGGGATTCACCGGGGAGCTGTTTTTT
>TRBJ2-1|many|TRBV28|TRBD2
CASSLWGLAGEDEQFF
TGTGCCAGCAGCTTATGGGGACTAGCGGGAGAGGATGAGCAGTTCTTC
>TRBJ2-1|-|TRBV20-1|-
CSARGGLNNEQFF
TGCAGTGCTAGAGGAGGACTAAACAATGAGCAGTTCTTC
>TRBJ2-5|many|TRBV4-3|-
CASSQVSTAQETQYF
TGCGCCAGCAGCCAAGTGAGCACAGCCCAAGAGACCCAGTACTTC
>TRBJ2-1|many|TRBV3-1|TRBD2
CASSERLAGYNEQFF
TGTGCCAGCAGCGAGAGACTAGCGGGCTACAATGAGCAGTTCTTC
>TRBJ1-1|many|TRBV30|-
CAWSRQQGMNTEAFF
TGTGCCTGGAGCCGACAGCAGGGGATGAACACTGAAGCTTTCTTT
>TRBJ2-2|many|TRBV6-2/TRBV6-3|TRBD2
CASSYSTTSELRNTGELFF
TGTGCCAGCAGTTACTCGACAACTAGCGAATTAAGGAACACCGGGGAGCTGTTTTTT
>TRBJ1-3|many|TRBV6-5|-
CASSYGGNTIYF
TGTGCCAGCAGTTACGGAGGAAACACCATATATTTT
>TRBJ2-1|many|TRBV20-1|TRBD2
CSARRPSGRNEQFF
TGCAGTGCTAGGAGGCCTAGCGGGAGGAATGAGCAGTTCTTC
>TRBJ2-7|many|TRBV2|-
CASSAQVLGFTHEQYF
TGTGCCAGCAGCGCCCAAGTATTAGGGTTCACGCACGAGCAGTACTTC
>TRBJ2-7|-|TRBV28|TRBD2
CASSLNGGSSYEQYF
TGTGCCAGCAGTTTGAACGGGGGGAGTTCCTACGAGCAGTACTTC
>TRBJ2-7|many|TRBV3-1|-
CASSQGPGTENYEQYF
TGTGCCAGCAGCCAAGGCCCTGGGACGGAAAACTACGAGCAGTACTTC
>TRBJ2-7|many|TRBV9|-
CASSVGSGVVYEQYF
TGTGCCAGCAGCGTAGGCTCGGGAGTGGTATACGAGCAGTACTTC
>TRBJ2-1|many|TRBV20-1|-
CSAPGRDYNEQFF
TGCAGTGCCCCCGGACGAGACTACAATGAGCAGTTCTTC
>TRBJ2-3|-|TRBV12-5|TRBD2
CASGLVLAGGGTDTQYF
TGTGCTAGTGGTTTGGTACTAGCGGGAGGAGGGACAGATACGCAGTATTTT
>TRBJ2-5|few|TRBV3-1|-
CASSQYNGGETQYF
TGTGCCAGCAGCCAATACAACGGAGGGGAGACCCAGTACTTC
>TRBJ2-2|many|TRBV28|-
CASSQGGYTGELFF
TGTGCCAGCAGTCAAGGGGGGTACACCGGGGAGCTGTTTTTT
>TRBJ1-1|-|TRBV19|TRBD1
CASSPGQGAPNTEAFF
TGTGCCAGTAGTCCCGGACAGGGGGCGCCTAACACTGAAGCTTTCTTT
>TRBJ2-4|few|TRBV6-2/TRBV6-3|-
CASSYGRSAKNIQYF
TGTGCCAGCAGTTACGGTCGGTCAGCCAAAAACATTCAGTACTTC
>TRBJ1-5|few|TRBV29-1|-
CSVVTSSNQPQHF
TGCAGCGTCGTAACAAGTAGCAATCAGCCCCAGCATTTT
>TRBJ2-6|-|TRBV30|-
CAWSSSGANVLTF
TGTGCCTGGAGTAGCTCTGGGGCCAACGTCCTGACTTTC
>TRBJ1-1|many|TRBV12-3/TRBV12-4|TRBD1
CASRPRTGGYTEAFF
TGTGCCAGCAGACCCCGGACAGGTGGATACACTGAAGCTTTCTTT
>TRBJ2-1|many|TRBV6-4|TRBD2
CASATQLTSGRGEQFF
TGTGCCAGCGCTACCCAATTGACTAGCGGGAGAGGTGAGCAGTTCTTC
>TRBJ1-4|many|TRBV6-5|TRBD1
CASSLQGAANEKLFF
TGTGCCAGCAGTTTACAGGGGGCTGCTAATGAAAAACTGTTTTTT
>TRBJ1-5|few|TRBV19|-
CASSDLQGFFHQPQHF
TGTGCCAGTAGTGACTTGCAGGGTTTCTTCCATCAGCCCCAGCATTTT
>TRBJ1-5|many|TRBV6-1|TRBD1
CASRPTGQGNQPQHF
TGTGCCAGCAGACCGACGGGACAGGGGAATCAGCCCCAGCATTTT
>TRBJ1-2|-|TRBV4-1|TRBD1
CASSLFGAGGVGDTF
TGCGCCAGCAGCCTCTTTGGGGCAGGGGGCGTCGGGGACACCTTC